Following are 6 T cell receptor beta chains from one sample sequenced in a study of T-cell reconstitution after alpha-beta-depleted transplantation in children. The authors prepared the TCRbeta library with unique molecular identifiers. TCRdb fed the PCR reads into MiXCR, producing one record per CDR3 protein. The data show about 600,000 distinct CDR3 sequences, with 10% to 15% seen just once and 2.2% held by the top ten. The sample here was PBMCs, mostly from graft donor cells, taken 360 days after TCRalphabeta/CD19-depleted stem cell transplant. These receptors came from a male patient younger than 18 who had a stem cell transplant for acute myeloid leukemia, so the T cells may come from the graft donor.

V usage is TRBV24-1 and J usage is TRBJ2-5, with TRBD1 matching 10 bases. Germline CDR1 is KGHDR and CDR2 is SFDVKD. With V trimmed by 5 bases and J by 4 bases, 3 bases remained unmatched. The CDR3 runs to 14 residues. The CDR3 here is CATSGRTGGETQYF. Here the CDR3 DNA reads TGTGCCACCAGTGGCCGGACAGGGGGAGAGACCCAGTACTTC.

This chain connects TRBV7-3 to TRBJ2-1; 11 bases agree with TRBD2. V trimming: 5 bases; J trimming: 4 bases; junction bases outside the gene matches: 10. The CDR3 extends over 17 amino acids. Germline V CDR1 and CDR2: SGHTA, FQGTGA. The CDR3 DNA sequence: TGTGCCAGCAGCAACCTAGCGGGAGGTTATTATTACAATGAGCAGTTCTTC. Protein sequence: CASSNLAGGYYYNEQFF.

The rearrangement joins TRBV7-2 to TRBJ2-1; D is possibly TRBD2 (5 bases). Trimming removed 2 bases from V and 4 bases from J, with 9 bases in between. Germline loops: CDR1 SGHTA, CDR2 FQGNSA. CDR3 length: 14 residues. The CDR3 DNA follows: TGTGCCAGCAGCTTACGGGGATTTTACAATGAGCAGTTCTTC. Amino acids: CASSLRGFYNEQFF.

V usage is TRBV27 and J usage is TRBJ2-1; 16 nucleotides line up with TRBD2. CDR3 length: 18 amino acids. Trimming took 6 bases from V and 5 from J; bases not matched to a gene: 10. Germline CDR1 and CDR2: MNHEY and SMNVEV (reference sequence). The CDR3 nucleotides are TGTGCCAGCAGAGGGGGACTAGCGGGAGGGTTGAGGAACAATGAGCAGTTCTTC. Translated: CASRGGLAGGLRNNEQFF.

V gene TRBV12-3 or TRBV12-4 combines with J gene TRBJ1-2; 9 bases align to TRBD1. There are 14 residues in the CDR3. Trimming removed 8 bases from V and 4 bases from J; junction bases left unmatched: 8. CDR3 region: CASSRTGDGYGYTF. The CDR3 region has the DNA TGTGCCAGCTCTAGGACAGGGGACGGCTATGGCTACACCTTC.

The gene calls are TRBV12-3 or TRBV12-4 and TRBJ2-5; TRBD2 agrees at 7 bases. The V gene end was trimmed by 6 bases and the J gene end by 4 bases; junction bases not matched to a gene: 8. The CDR3 sequence is 14 residues long. The CDR3 sequence is CASRGTTGGETQYF. The CDR3 region has the DNA TGTGCCAGCAGGGGAACTACGGGAGGAGAGACCCAGTACTTC.